The clone carrying this TCR beta chain appeared a few times. The antigen is not known. TCRdb re-called the reads with MiXCR, one entry per CDR3 protein. The data contain around 60,000 distinct CDR3 sequences, 21% of them seen just once; the ten biggest clones take up approximately 2.4%. The V and J ends lost 3 bases and 3 bases, in that order; junction bases with no gene match: 4. The CDR3 is made up of 14 amino acids. CDR1 is DFQATT, CDR2 SNEGSKA, per germline (reference sequence). This sample stems from a study of lung T cells in sarcoidosis with Löfgren's syndrome. Study outcomes and limitations: Shared TRAV12-1 and TRBV2 CDR3 motifs across Löfgren's syndrome patients reportedly suggested public CD4+ TCRs. Recognition of an unidentified sarcoidosis antigen was only suggested. TRAV12-1 and TRBV2 were reportedly most expanded in Löfgren's patients.

The receptor was derived from a human donor with sarcoidosis (Löfgren's syndrome or another form), or a control subject (not recorded which). Sequencing was done on a sample of CD4+ T cells from PBMCs. This rearrangement joins TRBV20-1 to TRBJ2-2; TRBD2 aligns across 7 bases. The CDR3 region is CSARSGGDTGELFF. The CDR3 DNA reads as TGCAGTGCTAGGTCGGGAGGTGACACCGGGGAGCTGTTTTTT.